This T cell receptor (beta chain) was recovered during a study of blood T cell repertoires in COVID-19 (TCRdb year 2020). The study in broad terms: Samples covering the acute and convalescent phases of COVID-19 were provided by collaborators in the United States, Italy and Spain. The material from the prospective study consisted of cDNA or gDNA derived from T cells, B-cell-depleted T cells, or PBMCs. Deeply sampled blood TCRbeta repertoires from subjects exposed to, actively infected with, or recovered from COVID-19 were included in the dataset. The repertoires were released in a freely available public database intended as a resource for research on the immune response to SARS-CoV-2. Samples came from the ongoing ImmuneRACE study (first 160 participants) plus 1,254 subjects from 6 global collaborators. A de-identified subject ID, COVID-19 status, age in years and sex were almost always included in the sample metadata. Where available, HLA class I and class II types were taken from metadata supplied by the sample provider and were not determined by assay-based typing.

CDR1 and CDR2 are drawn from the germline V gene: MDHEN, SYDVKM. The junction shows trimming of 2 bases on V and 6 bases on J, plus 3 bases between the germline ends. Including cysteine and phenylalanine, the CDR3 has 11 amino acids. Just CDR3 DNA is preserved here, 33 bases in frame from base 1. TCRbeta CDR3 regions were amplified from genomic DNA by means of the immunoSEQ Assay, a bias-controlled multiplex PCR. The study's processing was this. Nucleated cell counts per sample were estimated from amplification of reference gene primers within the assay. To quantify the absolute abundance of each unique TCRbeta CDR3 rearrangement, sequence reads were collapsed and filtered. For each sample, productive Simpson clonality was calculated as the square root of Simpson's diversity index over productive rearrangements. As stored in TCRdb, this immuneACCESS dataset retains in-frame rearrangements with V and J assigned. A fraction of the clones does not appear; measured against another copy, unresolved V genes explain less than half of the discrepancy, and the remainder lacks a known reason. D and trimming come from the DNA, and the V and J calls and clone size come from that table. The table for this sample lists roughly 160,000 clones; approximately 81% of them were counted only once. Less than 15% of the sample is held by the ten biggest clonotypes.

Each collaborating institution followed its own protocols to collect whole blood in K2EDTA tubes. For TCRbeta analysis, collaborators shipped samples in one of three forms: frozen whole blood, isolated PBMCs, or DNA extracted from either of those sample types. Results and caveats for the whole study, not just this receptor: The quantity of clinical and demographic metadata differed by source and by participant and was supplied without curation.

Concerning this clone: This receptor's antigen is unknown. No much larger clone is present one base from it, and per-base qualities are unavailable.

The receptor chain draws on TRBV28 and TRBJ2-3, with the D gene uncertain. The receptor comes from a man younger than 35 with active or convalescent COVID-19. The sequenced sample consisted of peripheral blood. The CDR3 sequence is CASSLPDTQYF. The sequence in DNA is TGTGCCAGCAGTTTACCGGATACGCAGTATTTT.